The 16 T cell receptor beta chains listed next were all sequenced from one sample in a study of blood T cells in healthy people across ages (dated by TCRdb to the mid-2010s). Library method: 5' RACE. Reads for this sample came from an Illumina HiSeq 2500. A second PCR of roughly 6 to 11 cycles was run with a J-beta primer mix and a sample-barcoded 5' primer. Through fastp at Q25 and MiXCR, TCRdb rebuilt clones from the public reads, retaining in-frame beta chains. One record per CDR3 amino acid sequence lists the most common genes and DNA. The sample table shows around 900,000 distinct CDR3 sequences, and 29% are seen once. The top ten hold 17% of the sample. The specimen was blood. The receptor set was obtained from a woman older than 75 in good health.

About this clonotype: This sequence may be a read error, since a much larger clone differs from it by one base. The chain recombines TRBV5-1 with TRBJ2-1; 10 bases line up with TRBD2. This CDR3 has 17 residues. Germline CDR1 and CDR2: SGHRS and YFSETQ. Unmatched junction bases numbered 13, after V lost 0 bases and J lost 10 bases. The CDR3: CASSLGSRAGGLYEQFF. The CDR3 nucleotides are TGCGCCAGCAGCTTGGGGTCGAGAGCGGGGGGGCTGTACGAGCAGTTCTTC.

This rearrangement joins TRBV24-1 to TRBJ1-2; TRBD1 agrees at 7 bases. Germline trimming cut 3 bases from V and 8 bases from J; bases unmatched to any gene: 11. The CDR3 has 15 amino acids. Looked up from germline, CDR1 is KGHDR and CDR2 is SFDVKD. As DNA, the CDR3 is TGTGCCACCAGTGATCCAACTACAGGGGCCTCGGGCTACACCTTC. Its protein is CATSDPTTGASGYTF.

The chain uses TRBV11-3 and TRBJ1-1; possibly TRBD1 for D (5 bases). In germline, CDR1 is SGHNT, CDR2 YENEEA. Trimming removed 3 bases at V and 1 base at J, with 9 bases between. This CDR3 region has 14 residues. The CDR3 spells CASSFRVGNTEAFF. Here the CDR3 DNA reads TGTGCCAGCAGCTTCAGGGTTGGGAACACTGAAGCTTTCTTT.

The rearrangement uses TRBV10-2 and TRBJ2-1, with a tentative D call TRBD1 (6 bases). V dropped 10 bases and J dropped 13 bases, with 17 bases sitting between them. This CDR3 spans 11 amino acids. Looked up from germline, CDR1 is WSHSY and CDR2 is SAAADI. CDR3 nucleotide sequence: TGCGCCACCCGGGACACCAAGACCCAGTTCTTC. It specifies CATRDTKTQFF.

In the case of this clonotype: This may come from a read error, since a much larger clone is one base off. V is TRBV7-2 and J is TRBJ2-6, with D perhaps TRBD1 (6 bases). The CDR3 length is 15 residues. CDR1 is SGHTA, CDR2 FQGNSA, per germline. V lost 5 bases and J 11 bases, leaving 19 bases between the germline ends. The CDR3 loop reads CASSPQGSPPDVLTF. DNA of the CDR3: TGTGCCAGCAGCCCACAGGGCTCCCCCCCTGACGTCCTGACTTTC.

This clonotype was counted at least ten times. One end of the junction is discordant with germline, which a read error may explain. V usage is TRBV3-1 and J usage is TRBJ2-1, with a tentative D call TRBD1 (5 bases). This CDR3 has 11 residues. From germline, CDR1 is LGHDT and CDR2 YNNKEL (reference sequence). CDR3 nucleotides: TGCGCCAGCAGCCAGGGTCTTGAGCAGTTCTTC. Encoded protein: CASSQGLEQFF.

This clonotype was found once. A read error may explain this, as a much larger clone is one base away. The chain carries TRBV18 and TRBJ2-1, with D unresolved. CDR3 length: 13 residues. Germline V CDR1 and CDR2: KGHSH, LQKENI. Here the CDR3 reads CASPPLSNDEQFF. In nucleotides, the CDR3 is TGTGCCAGCCCACCGCTATCAAATGATGAGCAGTTCTTC.

In this sample, this clonotype turned up many times. The V gene is TRBV20-1, the J gene TRBJ2-5; 11 nucleotides agree with TRBD2. The CDR3 totals 15 residues. J was trimmed by 7 bases and V by 3 bases; bases with no gene match: 10. Per germline, CDR1 DFQATT and CDR2 SNEGSKA (reference sequence). The CDR3 nucleotides are TGCAGTGCTAGGGGGCTAGCGGGGGGTCGTCGGACCCAGTACTTC. Protein sequence: CSARGLAGGRRTQYF.

This clonotype came up a few times. The rearrangement links TRBV2 to TRBJ1-2; tentatively, D is TRBD1 (6 bases). The germline V and J ends were trimmed by 3 bases and 5 bases, with 10 bases remaining between them. This CDR3 region has 13 residues. Germline V gene data show CDR1 as SNHLY and CDR2 as FYNNEI. CDR3 nucleotide sequence: TGTGCCAGCAGTGATCGGACAGAGTATGGCTACACCTTC. This translates into CASSDRTEYGYTF.

To note about this clonotype: Relative to the germline gene, one junction end is altered; a read error may explain this. This rearrangement joins TRBV16 to TRBJ1-5; possible D gene TRBD1, 6 bases. Germline loops: CDR1 KGHSY, CDR2 FQNENV. This CDR3 has 16 residues. The CDR3 DNA is TGTACCAGCAGCCAATCCACAGGGTCTGGCAATCAGCCCCAGCATTTT. Protein: CTSSQSTGSGNQPQHF.

The rearrangement links TRBV6-6 to TRBJ2-5; a possible D gene is TRBD2 (5 bases). The J call may not be correct, given that the DNA end is closer to TRBJ2-7. Germline assignment: CDR1 MNHNY and CDR2 SVGAGI (reference sequence). This CDR3 spans 14 amino acids. The CDR3 spells CASSFDLASYEQYF. CDR3 nucleotide sequence: TGTGCCAGCAGTTTTGATCTAGCCAGCTACGAGCAGTACTTC.

This clonotype has ten or more counts. This chain connects TRBV20-1 to TRBJ2-1, with a possible D match to TRBD2 (6 bases). This CDR3 is 14 amino acids long. Germline CDR1 is DFQATT and CDR2 is SNEGSKA (reference sequence). The V end was cut by 5 bases, the J end by 11 bases, with 22 bases between. The CDR3 loop is CSAQVGTSSEKQFF. The CDR3 nucleotides are TGCAGTGCTCAAGTGGGGACTTCCTCCGAAAAGCAGTTCTTC.

Details on this clonotype: This clone may be a read error of a much larger clone one base away. The V call is TRBV6-2 or TRBV6-3, the J call TRBJ2-6, with TRBD1 as a possible D gene (6 bases). Germline V gene data show CDR1 as MNHEY and CDR2 as SVGEGT. CDR3 length: 15 amino acids. CDR3 residues: CASSHTGTGANVRTF. DNA of the CDR3: TGTGCCAGCAGTCACACAGGGACCGGGGCCAACGTCCGGACTTTC.

This clonotype was observed at least ten times. CDR3 nucleotides: TGTGCCAGCAGTTACCTTGGGACAGCCGGCTACGAGCAGTACTTC. It yields the protein CASSYLGTAGYEQYF. The chain recombines TRBV6-5 with TRBJ2-7; 7 positions agree with TRBD1. Germline loops: CDR1 MNHEY, CDR2 SVGAGI. Trimming cost V 2 bases and J 3 bases; bases outside gene matches: 7. This CDR3 is built from 15 residues.

This clonotype was seen more than once but under ten times. The V gene is TRBV4-3, the J gene TRBJ2-5, with 7 bases matching TRBD2. Losses at the gene ends were 0 bases for V and 11 bases for J; bases not matched to a gene: 9. The CDR3 has 14 amino acids. CDR1 is LGHNA, CDR2 YSLEER, per germline. In nucleotides, the CDR3 is TGCGCCAGCAGCCAAGAGTGGGGCGGGGGTGAGCAGTACTTC. Translating gives CASSQEWGGGEQYF.

This clonotype has just a few counts. Germline is not matched at one junction end, which may reflect a read error. This rearrangement joins TRBV2 to TRBJ2-7; D may be TRBD2 (6 bases). The germline gives CDR1 SNHLY, CDR2 FYNNEI. The CDR3 totals 13 residues. CDR3 sequence (DNA): TGTGCCAGCAGGGGGCCGGGAGACTACGAGCAGTACTTT. Translated, it gives CASRGPGDYEQYF.